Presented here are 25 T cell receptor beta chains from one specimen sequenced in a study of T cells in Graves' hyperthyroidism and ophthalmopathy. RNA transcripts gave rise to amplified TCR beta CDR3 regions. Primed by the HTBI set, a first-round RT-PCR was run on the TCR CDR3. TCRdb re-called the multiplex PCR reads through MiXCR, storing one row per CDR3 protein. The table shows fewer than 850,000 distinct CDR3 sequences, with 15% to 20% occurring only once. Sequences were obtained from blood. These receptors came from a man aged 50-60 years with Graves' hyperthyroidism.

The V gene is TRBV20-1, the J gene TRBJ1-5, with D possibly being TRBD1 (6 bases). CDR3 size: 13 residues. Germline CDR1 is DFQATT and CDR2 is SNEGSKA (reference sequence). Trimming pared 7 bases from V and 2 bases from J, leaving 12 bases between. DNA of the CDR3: TGCAGTGTCAGCAGGGGAGGCAATCAGCCCCAGCATTTT. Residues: CSVSRGGNQPQHF.

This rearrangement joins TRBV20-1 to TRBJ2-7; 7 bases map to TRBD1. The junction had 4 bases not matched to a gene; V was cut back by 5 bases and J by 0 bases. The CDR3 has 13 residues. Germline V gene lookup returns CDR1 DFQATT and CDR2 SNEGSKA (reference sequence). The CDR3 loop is CSAPGTVSYEQYF. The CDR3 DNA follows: TGCAGTGCTCCCGGGACAGTCTCCTACGAGCAGTACTTC.

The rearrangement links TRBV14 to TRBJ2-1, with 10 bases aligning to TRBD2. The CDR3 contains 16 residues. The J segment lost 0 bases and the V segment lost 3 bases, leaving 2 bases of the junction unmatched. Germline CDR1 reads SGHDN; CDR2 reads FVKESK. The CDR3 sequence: CASSQGLAYSYNEQFF. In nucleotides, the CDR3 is TGTGCCAGCAGCCAGGGACTAGCGTACTCCTACAATGAGCAGTTCTTC.

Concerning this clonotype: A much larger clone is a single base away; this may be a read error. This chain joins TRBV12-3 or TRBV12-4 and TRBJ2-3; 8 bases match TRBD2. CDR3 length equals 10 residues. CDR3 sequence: CVSGGDTQYF. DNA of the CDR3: TGTGTCAGCGGGGGAGATACGCAGTATTTT.

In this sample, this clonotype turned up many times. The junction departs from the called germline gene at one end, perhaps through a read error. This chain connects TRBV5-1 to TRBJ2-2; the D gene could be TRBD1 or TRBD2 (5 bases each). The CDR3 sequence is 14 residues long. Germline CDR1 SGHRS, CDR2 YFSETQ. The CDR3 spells CASSLRGNTGELFF. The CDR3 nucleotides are TGTGCCAGCAGCTTGAGGGGGAACACCGGGGAGCTGTTTTTT.

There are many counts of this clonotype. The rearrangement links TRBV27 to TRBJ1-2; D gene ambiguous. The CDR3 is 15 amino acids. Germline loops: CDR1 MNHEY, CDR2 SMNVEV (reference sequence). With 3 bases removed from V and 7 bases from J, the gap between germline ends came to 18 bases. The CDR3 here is CASSFQAATISGYTF. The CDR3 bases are TGTGCCAGCAGTTTCCAGGCAGCCACTATTTCTGGCTACACCTTC.

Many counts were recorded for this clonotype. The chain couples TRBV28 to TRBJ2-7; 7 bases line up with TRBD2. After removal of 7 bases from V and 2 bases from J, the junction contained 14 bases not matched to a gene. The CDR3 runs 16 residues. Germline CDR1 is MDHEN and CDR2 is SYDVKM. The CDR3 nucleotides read TGTGCCAGCATCCCCCCTTGGGGGGGATATACCTACGAGCAGTACTTC. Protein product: CASIPPWGGYTYEQYF. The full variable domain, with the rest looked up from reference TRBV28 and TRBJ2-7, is DVKVTQSSRYLVKRTGEKVFLECVQDMDHENMFWYRQDPGLGLRLIYFSYDVKMKEKGDIPEGYSVSREKKERFSLILESASTNQTSMYLCASIPPWGGYTYEQYFGPGTRLTVT.

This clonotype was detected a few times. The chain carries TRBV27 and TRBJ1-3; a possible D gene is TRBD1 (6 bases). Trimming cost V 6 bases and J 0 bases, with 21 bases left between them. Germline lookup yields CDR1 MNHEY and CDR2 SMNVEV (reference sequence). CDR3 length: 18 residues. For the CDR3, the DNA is TGTGCCAGCAGCAAGGCCCGGGACATAAAGAGCTCTGGAAACACCATATATTTT. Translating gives CASSKARDIKSSGNTIYF.

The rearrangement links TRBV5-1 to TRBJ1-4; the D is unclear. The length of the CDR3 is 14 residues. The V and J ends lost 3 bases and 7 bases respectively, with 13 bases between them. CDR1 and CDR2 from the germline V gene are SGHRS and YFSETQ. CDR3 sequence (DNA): TGCGCCAGCAGCTATCGGACCGGTGGTGAAAAACTGTTTTTT. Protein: CASSYRTGGEKLFF.

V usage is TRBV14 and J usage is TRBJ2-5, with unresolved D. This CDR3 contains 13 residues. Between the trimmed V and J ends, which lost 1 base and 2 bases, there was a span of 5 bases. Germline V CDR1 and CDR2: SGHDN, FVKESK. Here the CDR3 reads CASSQVQQETQYF. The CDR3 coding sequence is TGTGCCAGCAGCCAAGTACAGCAAGAGACCCAGTACTTC.

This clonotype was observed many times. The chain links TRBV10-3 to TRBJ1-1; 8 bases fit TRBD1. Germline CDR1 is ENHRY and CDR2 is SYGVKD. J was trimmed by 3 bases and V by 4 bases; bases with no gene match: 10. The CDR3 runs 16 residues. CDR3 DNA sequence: TGTGCCATCAGTGGGAGGACAGGGACAGGTTACACTGAAGCTTTCTTT. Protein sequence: CAISGRTGTGYTEAFF.

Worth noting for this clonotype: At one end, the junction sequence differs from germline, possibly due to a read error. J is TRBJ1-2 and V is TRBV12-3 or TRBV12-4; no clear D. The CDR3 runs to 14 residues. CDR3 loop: CATTSRGFNYGYAF. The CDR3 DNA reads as TGCGCCACTACCTCCCGAGGGTTTAACTATGGCTACGCCTTC.

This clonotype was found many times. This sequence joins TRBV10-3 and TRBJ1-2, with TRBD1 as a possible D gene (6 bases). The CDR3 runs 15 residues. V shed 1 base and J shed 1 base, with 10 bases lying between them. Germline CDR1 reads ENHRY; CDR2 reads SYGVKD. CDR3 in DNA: TGTGCCATCAGTGAGTTAGCAGGGGATAACTATGGCTACACCTTC. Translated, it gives CAISELAGDNYGYTF.

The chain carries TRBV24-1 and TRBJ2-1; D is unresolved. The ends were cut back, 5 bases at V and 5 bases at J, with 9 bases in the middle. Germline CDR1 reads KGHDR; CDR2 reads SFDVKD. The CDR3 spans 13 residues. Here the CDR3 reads CATSASLNNEQFF. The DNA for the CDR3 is TGTGCCACCAGTGCAAGCTTGAACAATGAGCAGTTCTTC.

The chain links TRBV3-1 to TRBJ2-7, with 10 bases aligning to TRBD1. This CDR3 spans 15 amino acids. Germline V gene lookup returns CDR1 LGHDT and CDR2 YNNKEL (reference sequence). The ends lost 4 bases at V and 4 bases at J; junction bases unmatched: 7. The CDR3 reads CASSRSGTGDYEQYF. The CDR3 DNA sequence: TGTGCCAGCAGCCGCTCCGGGACAGGGGATTACGAGCAGTACTTC.

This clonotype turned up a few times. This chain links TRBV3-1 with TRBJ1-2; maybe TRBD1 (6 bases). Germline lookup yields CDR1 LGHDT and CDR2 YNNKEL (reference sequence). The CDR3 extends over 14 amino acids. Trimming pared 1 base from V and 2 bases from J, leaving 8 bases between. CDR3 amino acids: CASSQVTGNYGYTF. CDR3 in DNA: TGTGCCAGCAGCCAAGTAACAGGGAACTATGGCTACACCTTC. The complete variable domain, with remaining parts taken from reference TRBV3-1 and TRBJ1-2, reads DTAVSQTPKYLVTQMGNDKSIKCEQNLGHDTMYWYKQDSKKFLKIMFSYNNKELIINETVPNRFSPKSPDKAHLNLHINSLELGDSAVYFCASSQVTGNYGYTFGSGTRLTVV.

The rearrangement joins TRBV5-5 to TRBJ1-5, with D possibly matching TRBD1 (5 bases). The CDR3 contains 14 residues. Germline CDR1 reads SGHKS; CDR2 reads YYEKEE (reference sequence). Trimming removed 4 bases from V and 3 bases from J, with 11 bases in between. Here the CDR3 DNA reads TGTGCCAGCAGCGCCTCGGACACCAATCAGCCCCAGCATTTT. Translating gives CASSASDTNQPQHF.

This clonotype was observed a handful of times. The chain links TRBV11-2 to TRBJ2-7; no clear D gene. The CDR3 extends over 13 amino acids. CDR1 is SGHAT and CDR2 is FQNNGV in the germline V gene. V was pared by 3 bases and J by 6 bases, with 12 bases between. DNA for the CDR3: TGTGCCAGCAGCTTCATTACAGCTTTCGAGCAGTACTTC. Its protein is CASSFITAFEQYF.

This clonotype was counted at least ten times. CDR3 nucleotides: TGTGCCAGCAGTCGGGCTCGGGCCCAAGATAGGGAGACCCAGTACTTC. Translating it yields CASSRARAQDRETQYF. The chain links TRBV2 to TRBJ2-5; D unresolved. CDR1 SNHLY and CDR2 FYNNEI come from the germline V gene. The V gene lost 5 bases and the J gene lost 5 bases, with 21 bases spanning the gap. The CDR3 is 16 amino acids.

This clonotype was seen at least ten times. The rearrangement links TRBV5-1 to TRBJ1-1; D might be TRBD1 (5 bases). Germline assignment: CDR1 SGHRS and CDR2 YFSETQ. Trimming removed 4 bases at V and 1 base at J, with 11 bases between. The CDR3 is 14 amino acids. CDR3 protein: CASSGDTGNTEAFF. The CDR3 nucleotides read TGCGCCAGCAGCGGAGATACAGGGAACACTGAAGCTTTCTTT.

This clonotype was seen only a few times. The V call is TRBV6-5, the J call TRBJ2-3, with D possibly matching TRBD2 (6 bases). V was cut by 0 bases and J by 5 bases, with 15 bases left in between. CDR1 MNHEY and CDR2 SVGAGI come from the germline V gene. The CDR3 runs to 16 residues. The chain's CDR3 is CASSYSNSGVRDTQYF. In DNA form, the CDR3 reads TGTGCCAGCAGTTACTCGAATTCGGGGGTTAGAGATACGCAGTATTTT.

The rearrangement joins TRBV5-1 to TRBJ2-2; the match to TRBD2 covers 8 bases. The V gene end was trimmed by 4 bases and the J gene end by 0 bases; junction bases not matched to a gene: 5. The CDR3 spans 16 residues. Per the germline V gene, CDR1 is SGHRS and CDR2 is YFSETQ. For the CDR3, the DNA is TGCGCCAGCAGCCGACTAGCGCCAGCGAACACCGGGGAGCTGTTTTTT. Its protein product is CASSRLAPANTGELFF.

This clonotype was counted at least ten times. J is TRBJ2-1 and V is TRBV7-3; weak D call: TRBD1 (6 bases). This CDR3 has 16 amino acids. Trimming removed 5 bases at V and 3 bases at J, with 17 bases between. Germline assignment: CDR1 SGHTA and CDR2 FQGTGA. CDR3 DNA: TGTGCCAGCAGCCTGTGGGCACAGGGAGTCTACAATGAGCAGTTCTTC. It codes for CASSLWAQGVYNEQFF.

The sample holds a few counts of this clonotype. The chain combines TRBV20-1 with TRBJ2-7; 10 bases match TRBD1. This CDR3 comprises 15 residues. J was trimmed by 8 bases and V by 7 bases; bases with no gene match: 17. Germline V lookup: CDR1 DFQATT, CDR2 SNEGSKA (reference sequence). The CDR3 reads CSGARQRTGQGKQYF. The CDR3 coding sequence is TGCAGTGGCGCACGACAACGAACGGGACAGGGGAAGCAGTACTTC.

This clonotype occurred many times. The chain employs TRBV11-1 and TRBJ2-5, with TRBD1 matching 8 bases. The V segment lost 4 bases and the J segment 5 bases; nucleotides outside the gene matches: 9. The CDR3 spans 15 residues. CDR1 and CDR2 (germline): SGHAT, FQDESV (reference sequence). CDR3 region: CASSSQGAKGETQYF. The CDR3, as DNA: TGTGCCAGCAGCTCTCAGGGGGCGAAGGGGGAGACCCAGTACTTC. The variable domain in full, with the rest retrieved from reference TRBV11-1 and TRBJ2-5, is EAEVAQSPRYKITEKSQAVAFWCDPISGHATLYWYRQILGQGPELLVQFQDESVVDDSQLPKDRFSAERLKGVDSTLKIQPAELGDSAMYLCASSSQGAKGETQYFGPGTRLLVL.